The T cell receptor beta chain under discussion was sequenced for a study of cytomegalovirus exposure and HLA in healthy donors (dated by TCRdb to 2017 to 2019). Concerning the study at large: In an earlier analysis of under 600 of the donors, 276 Gb of sequence data and 95 million to 130 million unique TCR beta sequences from approximately 180 million T cells were reported. Every discovery cohort repertoire had been produced on one sequencing platform. A separate validation cohort of 100 to 150 different subjects was used in addition to the approximately 610-subject first cohort. Donor age, sex, ethnicity and CMV serostatus were collected together with the repertoire data. To decide whether each TCR beta V gene segment behaved as functional or pseudogenic, an earlier analysis of 587 of the donors relied on high-throughput TCR beta sequencing. The study profiled the T cell repertoires of about 640 subjects by immunosequencing and related them to cytomegalovirus serostatus. Of the approximately 400 genotyped donors, 65% to 90% were placed in the genetic ancestry cluster associated with self-reported Caucasian donors. In a later genetic analysis, genome-wide SNP genotypes for about 65% of the roughly 670 donors were used, and that subset was treated as a discovery cohort. Typing coverage varied by locus: about 620-630 donors for A, B, C, DRB1 and DQB1; about 520 for DQA1; more than 600 for DPA1; more than 450 for DPB1. About 310 gigabases of sequencing data and 78 million or so unique TCR sequences were included in an early release covering roughly 600 HLA-typed donors. On average, around 240,000 unique TCR beta nucleotide sequences were sequenced per donor among some 420 genotyped donors of the cohort, with roughly 19% of those sequences being non-productive. To study patterns of TCR occurrence, a later analysis re-analyzed previously published TCR beta repertoires from 666 donors and added high-resolution HLA genotyping. Both class I and class II loci were covered by HLA typing, at four-digit resolution. The study was designed to test whether signatures of past pathogen exposure could be identified by cataloging public T cell receptors. The later analysis used no new phenotypic data to find candidate immune exposures, relying instead on TCR beta sequences and their occurrence across donors. Four or five DR-DQ haplotypes were handled as single units for association and clustering because linkage in the cohort was strong. To predict cytomegalovirus infection status, the study brought together high-throughput TCR immunosequencing, statistical association of individual TCRs with disease status, and machine learning. The study at large found these results: The classifier was reported to diagnose cytomegalovirus status with high specificity and sensitivity in both the original and validation cohorts. Linkage disequilibrium might explain the correlated functional status among segregating V segments, but an unknown experimental factor could not be ruled out. For the cohort, immune exposure information was limited to CMV serostatus. Assigning TCR associations to individual alleles was difficult when HLA alleles, especially DR and DQ, strongly co-occurred. A later analysis reported that several top co-occurrence clusters appeared linked to parvovirus B19, influenza, CMV and Epstein-Barr virus. According to a later analysis, most CMV-associated TCR beta chains appeared to be HLA-restricted, and the HLA associations seemed to be driven largely by CMV exposure. Because HLA typing was unavailable for some donors at each locus, only the typed subset was used in association tests. In vitro tests confirmed that a few of the cytomegalovirus-associated TCR beta chains recognize cytomegalovirus antigens. The authors suggested that the approach could potentially be generalized to other disease states and immunological phenotypes. While some public TCRs were present in many individuals, most TCR sequences turned up only very rarely across donors. A later analysis found that TCR association rates varied across HLA loci, with DRB1 alleles showing the most associated TCRs and HLA-C alleles the fewest. A further reported finding was that TCR beta sequences accurately predicted the HLA-A and HLA-B alleles for most subjects in the first cohort. A later analysis associated 16,951 TCR beta sequences with specific HLA alleles at a false discovery rate of 0.05. In an earlier analysis of around 600 of the donors, most TCR beta V segments were observed in productive rearrangements about 90% or about 30% of the time, broadly matching IMGT annotations. Only TCR beta chains were sequenced in this cohort, and the absence of alpha or paired-chain data limited detectable features. Because the 87-base-pair reads could not distinguish some IMGT-functional V segments, including TRBV6-2 and TRBV6-3, those segments were excluded. The study listed 150 to 200 TCR beta chains as associated with cytomegalovirus. Because counts were too low, about 18 rarely observed V segments, including chromosome 9 orphons, were excluded from the earlier analysis of 587 of the donors. A later genetic analysis associated a missense DCLRE1C variant with V-gene and J-gene trimming of TCR beta chains, and an independent cohort replicated the association. A group of highly shared sequence variants was considered likely to be a technical artifact of the sequencing pipeline. Compared with the approximately 670-donor mean, donors in an Asian-associated ancestry cluster had fewer N-insertions in productive TCRs, according to a later genetic analysis. Compared with equally common non-associated chains, HLA-associated TCR beta chains in a later analysis were more clonally expanded and had lower generation probabilities. The presence/absence analyses assumed that sequencing depth was roughly uniform across donors, and that assumption may not be true.

The cohort comprised some 730 healthy bone marrow donors. At the time of sampling, all cohort members were nominally healthy, though unrecorded immune exposures were likely present. The donor tested CMV seronegative and was one of the 352 seronegative cohort members. A peripheral blood sample was provided by each donor, and peripheral blood mononuclear cells were used for TCR beta sequencing. The Qiagen DNeasy Blood Extraction Kit was used to extract genomic DNA from the blood cell samples. To prepare the library, the immunoSEQ multiplex PCR assay was applied. The multiplex PCR relied on a mix of 60 forward primers for TCR Vbeta segments and 13 reverse primers for TCR Jbeta segments. Amplification of the CDR3 region of rearranged TCR beta genes was performed with a multiplex PCR assay on genomic DNA. The Illumina HiSeq System was used to sequence the amplified TCR beta libraries as 87-base-pair reads. In the source study's methods: A later analysis tallied roughly 78 million unique TCR beta chains across the 666 repertoires, and around 9.9 million of those chains were shared by two or more donors. A nearest-neighbor algorithm error-corrected the raw reads and collapsed the reads into unique sequences, merging closely related sequences to remove PCR and sequencing errors. To assign V, D and J gene segments, CDR3 sequences were aligned to IMGT reference sequences. For a sequence to be retained, at least a six-nucleotide match to both a V gene segment and a J gene segment was required. Rearrangements were called productive when the CDR3 lacked stop codons and stayed in frame with V and J; all others were non-productive. CDR3 was defined by IMGT convention, running from the second conserved V-encoded cysteine to the conserved J-encoded phenylalanine. In an earlier analysis of approximately 500 of the donors, sequences lacking an unambiguous match to a single V gene segment were excluded. An earlier analysis of a few hundred of the donors called V segments functional above 56.7% productive rearrangements and segregating when the between-donor standard deviation exceeded 5%. A statistical classification framework was built for diagnosing cytomegalovirus status from the catalog of TCR beta chain sequences. In a later analysis, V and J genes were assigned by comparing TCR nucleotide sequences against IMGT/GENE-DB human TR gene sequences. A later analysis assigned CDR3 sequences and most-parsimonious VDJ recombination scenarios with the TCRdist pipeline. In a later analysis, each TCR beta chain was defined by its CDR3 amino acid sequence together with its V-gene family, and reads without a unique V-gene family were excluded. To address suspected cross-contamination and a sequencing artifact, a later analysis removed some 620 highly shared, low-generation-probability nucleotide sequences. A later analysis calculated a clonal expansion index for each public chain from normalized within-repertoire ranks of inferred template counts. Generation probabilities in a later analysis came from a VDJ recombination model fitted to out-of-frame rearrangements, and those results were checked against IGoR. A later analysis scored TCR-TCR, TCR-HLA and TCR-CMV co-occurrence with hypergeometric tests, applying a repertoire-size bias correction to TCR pairs. False discovery rates were estimated in a later analysis by permuting HLA or CMV assignments 20 times. A later analysis grouped co-occurring TCRs with DBSCAN, adding TCRdist sequence similarity when clustering within HLA-allele-positive subsets. For co-occurrence clustering, repertoires with fewer than 30,000 or more than 120,000 public chains were excluded, along with roughly 5 repertoires with anomalous nucleotide sharing. TCRdb re-hosts the immuneACCESS table, in-frame sequences only. Its copies lack some clones; in the studies checked, an unresolved V gene accounts for under half of them, and the cause for the rest is not known. The DNA gave D and trimming, while V, J and clone size come from that table. Recorded for this sample are around 150,000 clones; approximately 80% of them occurred a single time. Of the sample, 1.8% is held by the ten largest clones.

Points on this clone: The specificity of this receptor is unknown. Per-base qualities were not stored, and no clone one base away is much larger.

The germline V gene sets CDR1 to LGHNA and CDR2 to YNFKEQ. The CDR3, from cysteine to phenylalanine, totals 13 residues. The entry retains the CDR3 DNA only, 39 bases that are in frame from base 1. The junction shows trimming of 1 base on V and 6 bases on J, plus 8 bases between the germline ends. This receptor was obtained from a middle-aged man in good health and CMV-seronegative. The V and J segments used are TRBV4-2 and TRBJ2-3; the D gene lacks a confident call. Sequenced input: PBMCs. CDR3 reads: CASSQAGGDTQYF. The sequence in DNA is TGTGCCAGCAGCCAAGCGGGTGGTGATACGCAGTATTTT.